The 8 T cell receptor beta chains presented below share a single source sample, sequenced in a study of T-cell reconstitution after alpha-beta-depleted transplantation in children (TCRdb year 2016). The library relied on PCR. The sequencer was an Illumina HiSeq 2500. TCR libraries were prepared with molecular barcoding, using unique molecular identifiers to normalize TCRbeta repertoire quantification. TCRdb reprocessed the public reads (quality trimming at Q25 with fastp, clone calling with MiXCR) and kept in-frame beta chains. CDR3 protein duplicates are merged, each entry listing the most common genes and DNA. In all, the sample holds some 530,000 distinct CDR3 sequences, and roughly an eighth of those were seen once. The ten largest clones take up about 5.4% of the sample. The source was PBMCs from the stem cell graft donor, collected from the stem cell graft. Receptors originate from a human donor who donated a stem cell graft to a child with combined immunodeficiency.

In this sample, this clonotype turned up a few times. The chain is built from TRBV30 and TRBJ2-3; D is unclear. The germline gives CDR1 GTSNPN, CDR2 SVGIG (reference sequence). The CDR3 runs to 14 residues. Trimming removed 3 bases at V and 2 bases at J, with 12 bases between. The CDR3 reads CAWSPDEPTDTQYF. The CDR3 DNA sequence: TGTGCCTGGAGCCCCGACGAGCCCACAGATACGCAGTATTTT.

This clonotype appeared a few times. This chain joins TRBV5-1 and TRBJ2-7, with 8 bases matching TRBD2. Germline V CDR1 and CDR2: SGHRS, YFSETQ. The trim removed 0 bases at V and 6 bases at J, leaving 8 bases unmatched. The CDR3 extends over 15 amino acids. CDR3 loop: CASSLAPTSALEQYF. Written as DNA, the CDR3 is TGCGCCAGCAGCTTGGCCCCGACTAGCGCCCTCGAGCAGTACTTC. Using reference TRBV5-1 and TRBJ2-7 for the parts outside the CDR3, the full variable domain is KAGVTQTPRYLIKTRGQQVTLSCSPISGHRSVSWYQQTPGQGLQFLFEYFSETQRNKGNFPGRFSGRQFSNSRSEMNVSTLELGDSALYLCASSLAPTSALEQYFGPGTRLTVT.

This clonotype has a count of ten or more. The V call is TRBV6-2 or TRBV6-3, the J call TRBJ1-1; 8 bases align to TRBD1. Germline V gene lookup returns CDR1 MNHEY and CDR2 SVGEGT. This CDR3 has 15 amino acids. V was pared by 7 bases and J by 5 bases, with 12 bases of the junction left unmatched. The DNA for the CDR3 is TGTGCCAGCACCTTCCGCAGGGGGCGAAGAACTGAAGCTTTCTTT. Its translation is CASTFRRGRRTEAFF.

This clonotype came up many times. This chain joins TRBV9 and TRBJ2-7, with 8 bases that match TRBD1. The J segment lost 2 bases and the V segment lost 2 bases, leaving 3 bases of the junction unmatched. CDR3 length: 14 residues. Germline V lookup: CDR1 SGDLS, CDR2 YYNGEE. The CDR3 region is CASSVGTGAYEQYF. The CDR3 region has the DNA TGTGCCAGCAGCGTGGGGACAGGAGCCTACGAGCAGTACTTC.

At least ten counts were recorded for this clonotype. The genes are TRBV12-3 or TRBV12-4 and TRBJ2-1; 7 positions match TRBD2. The CDR3 totals 14 residues. V dropped 7 bases and J dropped 2; count of bases not matched to a gene: 5. The CDR3 region is CASILAGAYNEQFF. The DNA of the CDR3 is TGTGCCAGCATTCTCGCGGGAGCCTACAATGAGCAGTTCTTC.

This clonotype turned up a few times. The rearrangement links TRBV9 to TRBJ2-7; 12 bases match TRBD1. Trimming removed 6 bases from V and 5 bases from J; junction bases left unmatched: 15. The germline V gene encodes CDR1 SGDLS and CDR2 YYNGEE. This CDR3 region has 17 residues. CDR3 in DNA: TGTGCCAGCACACTTCCGGGGACAGGGGGCAAGGATAACGAGCAGTACTTC. It yields the protein CASTLPGTGGKDNEQYF. Full variable domain (missing parts from reference TRBV9 and TRBJ2-7): DSGVTQTPKHLITATGQRVTLRCSPRSGDLSVYWYQQSLDQGLQFLIQYYNGEERAKGNILERFSAQQFPDLHSELNLSSLELGDSALYFCASTLPGTGGKDNEQYFGPGTRLTVT.

There are a few counts of this clonotype. The chain has TRBV5-1 and TRBJ1-1; unclear D gene. Trimming took 3 bases from V and 6 from J, leaving 18 bases between them. CDR3 size: 15 residues. Germline V lookup: CDR1 SGHRS, CDR2 YFSETQ. The CDR3, as DNA: TGCGCCAGCAGCTATATACCCGGCCGGTGGTCTGAAGCTTTCTTT. Its translation is CASSYIPGRWSEAFF.

This clonotype was counted between two and nine times. CDR3 coding DNA: TGTGCCAGCGGCAGGGGATTTAGCTCCTACAATGAGCAGTTCTTC. Protein product: CASGRGFSSYNEQFF. The chain joins TRBV11-1 to TRBJ2-1, with a tentative D call TRBD1 (6 bases). CDR1 SGHAT and CDR2 FQDESV come from the germline V gene (reference sequence). This CDR3 is built from 15 residues. V was clipped by 8 bases and J by 0 bases, with 14 bases between them.